This T cell receptor (beta chain) was identified in a study of cytomegalovirus exposure and HLA in healthy donors. Overall study results and limits: Most observed TCR sequences were rare, whereas some public TCRs were detected in many donors.

This clone has just one count. Its antigen remains unidentified. The donors formed part of the roughly 110-subject validation cohort, distinct from the roughly 630-subject first cohort. The CDR3 length is 15 residues. CDR1 and CDR2 from the germline V gene are SGHRS and YFSETQ. Between the trimmed V and J ends, which lost 0 bases and 8 bases, there was a span of 15 bases. TCRdb's copy holds only in-frame clones and misses some; the assay was immunoSEQ multiplex PCR. Among approximately 160,000 clones listed, over 80% were seen once. The sequence came from a man in his thirties or forties in good health and CMV-seropositive. The chain uses TRBV5-1 and TRBJ2-1; D call uncertain. Sequences were obtained from PBMCs. The CDR3 spells CASSLGAVWADEQFF. The CDR3 DNA reads TGCGCCAGCAGCTTGGGGGCTGTCTGGGCCGATGAGCAGTTCTTC.